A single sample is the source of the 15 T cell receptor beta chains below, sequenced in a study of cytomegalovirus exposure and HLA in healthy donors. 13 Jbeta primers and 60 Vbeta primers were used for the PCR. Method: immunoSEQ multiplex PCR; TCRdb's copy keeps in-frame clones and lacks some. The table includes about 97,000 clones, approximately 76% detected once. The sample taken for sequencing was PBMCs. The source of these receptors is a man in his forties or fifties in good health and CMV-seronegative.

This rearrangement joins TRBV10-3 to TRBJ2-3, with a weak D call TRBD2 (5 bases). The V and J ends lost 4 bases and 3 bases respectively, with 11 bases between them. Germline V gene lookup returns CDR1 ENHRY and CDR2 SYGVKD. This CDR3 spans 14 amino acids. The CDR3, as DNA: TGTGCCATCAGTGTCGACGGGGTGACAGATACGCAGTATTTT. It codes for CAISVDGVTDTQYF.

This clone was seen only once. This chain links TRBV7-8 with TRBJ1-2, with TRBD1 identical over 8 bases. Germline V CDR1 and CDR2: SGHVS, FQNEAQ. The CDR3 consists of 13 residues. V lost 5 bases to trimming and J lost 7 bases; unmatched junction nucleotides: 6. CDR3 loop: CASSDRTGSGYTF. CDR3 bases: TGTGCCAGCAGCGACCGGACAGGGTCTGGCTACACCTTC.

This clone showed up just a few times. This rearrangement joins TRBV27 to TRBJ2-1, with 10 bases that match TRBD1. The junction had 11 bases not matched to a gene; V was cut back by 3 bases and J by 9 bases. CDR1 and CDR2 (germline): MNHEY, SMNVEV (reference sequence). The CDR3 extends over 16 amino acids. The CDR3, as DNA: TGTGCCAGCAGTTTTGGTGGGACAGGGGTCCCTAGTGAGCAGTTCTTC. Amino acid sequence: CASSFGGTGVPSEQFF.

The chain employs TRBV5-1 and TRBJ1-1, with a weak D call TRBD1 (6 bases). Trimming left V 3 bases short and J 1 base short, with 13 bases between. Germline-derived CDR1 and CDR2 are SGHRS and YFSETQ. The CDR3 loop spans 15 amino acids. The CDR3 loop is CASSSTGRGNTEAFF. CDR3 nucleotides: TGCGCCAGCAGCTCCACAGGGAGGGGGAACACTGAAGCTTTCTTT.

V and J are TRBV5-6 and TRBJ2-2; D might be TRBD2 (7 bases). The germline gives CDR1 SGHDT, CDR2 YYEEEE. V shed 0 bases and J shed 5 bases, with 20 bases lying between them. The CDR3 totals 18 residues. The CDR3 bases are TGTGCCAGCAGCTTGGACTATACGGGGGGCCGGGGGACCGGGGAGCTGTTTTTT. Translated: CASSLDYTGGRGTGELFF.

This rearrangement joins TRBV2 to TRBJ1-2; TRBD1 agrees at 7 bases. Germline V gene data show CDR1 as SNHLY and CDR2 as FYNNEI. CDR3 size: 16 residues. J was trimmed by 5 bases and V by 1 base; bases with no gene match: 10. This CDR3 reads CASSEDRQGRLYGYTF. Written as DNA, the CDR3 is TGTGCCAGCAGTGAAGATAGACAGGGCAGACTGTATGGCTACACCTTC.

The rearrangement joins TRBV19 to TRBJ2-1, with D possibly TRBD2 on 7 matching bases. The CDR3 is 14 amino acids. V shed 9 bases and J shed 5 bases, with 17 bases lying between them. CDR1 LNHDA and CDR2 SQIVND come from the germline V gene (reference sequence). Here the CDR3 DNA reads TGTGCCAGCGCCACCGGGGGGCGAAACAATGAGCAGTTCTTC. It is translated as CASATGGRNNEQFF.

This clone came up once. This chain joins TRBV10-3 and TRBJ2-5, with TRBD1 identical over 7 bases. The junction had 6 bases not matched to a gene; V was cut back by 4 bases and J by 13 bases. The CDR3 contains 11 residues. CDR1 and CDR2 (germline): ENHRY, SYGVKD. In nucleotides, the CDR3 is TGTGCCATCAGTGGGGGGACAGAGGTGTACTTC. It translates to CAISGGTEVYF.

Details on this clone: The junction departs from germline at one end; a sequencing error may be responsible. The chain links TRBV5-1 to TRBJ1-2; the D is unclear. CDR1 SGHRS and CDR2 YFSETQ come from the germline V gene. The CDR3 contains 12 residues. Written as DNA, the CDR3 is TGTGCCAGCAGCTTGAATCCTCCCGGCTACACCTTC. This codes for CASSLNPPGYTF.

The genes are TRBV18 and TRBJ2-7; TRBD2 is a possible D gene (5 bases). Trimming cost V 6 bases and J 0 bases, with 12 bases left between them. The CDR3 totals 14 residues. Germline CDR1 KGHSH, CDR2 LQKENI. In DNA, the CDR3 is TGTGCCAGCTCCCTAGCCGCAGGCTCCTACGAGCAGTACTTC. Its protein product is CASSLAAGSYEQYF.

CDR3: CASRIQGQLSTDTQYF. CDR3 coding DNA: TGTGCCAGCAGGATACAGGGACAGCTCAGCACAGATACGCAGTATTTT. The chain couples TRBV2 to TRBJ2-3; 7 nucleotides match TRBD1. Trimming at V came to 6 bases and at J to 0 bases, leaving 9 bases not matched to a gene. CDR1 SNHLY and CDR2 FYNNEI come from the germline V gene. The CDR3 spans 16 residues. The full variable domain, in which reference TRBV2 and TRBJ2-3 provide the parts outside the CDR3, is EPEVTQTPSHQVTQMGQEVILRCVPISNHLYFYWYRQILGQKVEFLVSFYNNEISEKSEIFDDQFSVERPDGSNFTLKIRSTKLEDSAMYFCASRIQGQLSTDTQYFGPGTRLTVL.

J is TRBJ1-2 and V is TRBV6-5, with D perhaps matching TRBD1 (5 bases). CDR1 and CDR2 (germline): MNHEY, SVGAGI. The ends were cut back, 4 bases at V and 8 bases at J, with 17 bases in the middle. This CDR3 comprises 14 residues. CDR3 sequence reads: CASSSLERGGGYTF. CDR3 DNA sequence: TGTGCCAGCAGTTCCCTGGAAAGGGGCGGCGGCTACACCTTC.

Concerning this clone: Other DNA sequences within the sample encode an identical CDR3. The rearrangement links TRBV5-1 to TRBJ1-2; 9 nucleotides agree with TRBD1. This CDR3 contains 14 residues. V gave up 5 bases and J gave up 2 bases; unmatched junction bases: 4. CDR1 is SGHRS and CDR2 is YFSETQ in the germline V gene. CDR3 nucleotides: TGCGCCAGCAGTCTCGGACAGGGGAACTATGGCTACACCTTC. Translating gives CASSLGQGNYGYTF.

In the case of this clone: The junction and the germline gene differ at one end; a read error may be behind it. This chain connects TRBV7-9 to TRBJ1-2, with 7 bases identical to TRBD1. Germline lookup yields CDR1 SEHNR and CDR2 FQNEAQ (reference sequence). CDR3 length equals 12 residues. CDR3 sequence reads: CSSSSGQYGYTF. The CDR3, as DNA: TGTTCCAGCAGCTCGGGACAGTATGGCTACACCTTC. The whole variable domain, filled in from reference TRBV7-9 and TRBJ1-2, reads DTGVSQNPRHKITKRGQNVTFRCDPISEHNRLYWYRQTLGQGPEFLTYFQNEAQLEKSRLLSDRFSAERPKGSFSTLEIQRTEQGDSAMYLCSSSSGQYGYTFGSGTRLTVV.

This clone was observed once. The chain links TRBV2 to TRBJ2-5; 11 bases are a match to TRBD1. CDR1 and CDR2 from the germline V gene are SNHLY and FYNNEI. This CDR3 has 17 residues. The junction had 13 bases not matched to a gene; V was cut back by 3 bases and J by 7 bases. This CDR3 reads CASSDSGTGGQKATQYF. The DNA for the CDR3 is TGTGCCAGCAGTGATTCCGGGACAGGGGGGCAAAAGGCGACCCAGTACTTC.